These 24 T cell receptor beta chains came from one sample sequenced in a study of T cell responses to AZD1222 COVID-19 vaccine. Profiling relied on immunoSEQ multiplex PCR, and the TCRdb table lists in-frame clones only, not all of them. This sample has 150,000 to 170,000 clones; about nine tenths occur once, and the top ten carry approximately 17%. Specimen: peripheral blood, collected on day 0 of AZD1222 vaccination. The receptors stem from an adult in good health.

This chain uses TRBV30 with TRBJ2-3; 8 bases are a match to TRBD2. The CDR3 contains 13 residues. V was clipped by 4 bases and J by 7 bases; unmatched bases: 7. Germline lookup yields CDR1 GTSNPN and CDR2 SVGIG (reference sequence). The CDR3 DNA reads TGTGCCTGGAACGCGGGGGGCGGGAATACGCAGTATTTT. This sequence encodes CAWNAGGGNTQYF.

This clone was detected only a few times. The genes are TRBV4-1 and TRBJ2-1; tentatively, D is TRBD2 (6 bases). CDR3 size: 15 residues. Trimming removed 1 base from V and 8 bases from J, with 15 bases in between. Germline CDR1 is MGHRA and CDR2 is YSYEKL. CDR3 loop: CASSQAPTRVDEQFF. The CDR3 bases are TGCGCCAGCAGCCAAGCCCCGACTAGGGTCGATGAGCAGTTCTTC.

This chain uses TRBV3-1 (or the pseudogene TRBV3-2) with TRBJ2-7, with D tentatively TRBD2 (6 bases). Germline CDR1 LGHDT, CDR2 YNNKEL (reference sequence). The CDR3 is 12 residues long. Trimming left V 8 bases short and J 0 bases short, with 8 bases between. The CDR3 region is CASGGTSYEQYF. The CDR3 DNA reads TGTGCCAGCGGCGGGACCTCCTACGAGCAGTACTTC.

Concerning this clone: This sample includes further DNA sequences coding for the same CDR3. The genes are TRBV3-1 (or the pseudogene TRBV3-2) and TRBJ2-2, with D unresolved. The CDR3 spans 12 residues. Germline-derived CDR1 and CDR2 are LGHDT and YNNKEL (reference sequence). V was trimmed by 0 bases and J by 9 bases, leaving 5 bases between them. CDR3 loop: CASSQEGRELFF. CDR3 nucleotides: TGTGCCAGCAGCCAAGAAGGACGGGAGCTGTTTTTT.

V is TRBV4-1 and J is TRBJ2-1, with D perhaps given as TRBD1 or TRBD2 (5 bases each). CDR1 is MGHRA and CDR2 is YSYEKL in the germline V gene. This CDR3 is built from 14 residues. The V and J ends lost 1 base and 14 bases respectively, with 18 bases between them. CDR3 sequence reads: CASSQVRAPGAEFF. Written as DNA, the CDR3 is TGCGCCAGCAGCCAAGTACGTGCGCCCGGGGCTGAGTTCTTC.

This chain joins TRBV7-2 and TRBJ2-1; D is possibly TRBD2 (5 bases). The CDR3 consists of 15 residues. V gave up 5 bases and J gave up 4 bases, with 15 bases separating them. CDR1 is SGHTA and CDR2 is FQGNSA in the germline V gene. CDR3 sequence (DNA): TGTGCCAGCAGCCCCCAGGCGGGTCCTTACAATGAGCAGTTCTTC. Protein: CASSPQAGPYNEQFF. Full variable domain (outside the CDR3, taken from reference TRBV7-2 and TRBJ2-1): GAGVSQSPSNKVTEKGKDVELRCDPISGHTALYWYRQSLGQGLEFLIYFQGNSAPDKSGLPSDRFSAERTGGSVSTLTIQRTQQEDSAVYLCASSPQAGPYNEQFFGPGTRLTVL.

The CDR3 spells CASSPRTGLYGYTF. CDR3 nucleotides: TGTGCCAGCAGTCCTCGGACAGGGTTATATGGCTACACCTTC. This sequence joins TRBV28 and TRBJ1-2; 8 bases line up with TRBD1. This CDR3 contains 14 residues. Trimming at V came to 5 bases and at J to 5 bases, leaving 7 bases not matched to a gene. Germline CDR1 is MDHEN and CDR2 is SYDVKM.

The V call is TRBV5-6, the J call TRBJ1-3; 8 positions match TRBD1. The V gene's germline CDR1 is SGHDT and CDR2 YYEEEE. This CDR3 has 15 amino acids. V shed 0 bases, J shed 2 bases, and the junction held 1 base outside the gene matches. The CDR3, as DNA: TGTGCCAGCAGCTTGGCACAGGGGGCTGGAAACACCATATATTTT. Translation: CASSLAQGAGNTIYF.

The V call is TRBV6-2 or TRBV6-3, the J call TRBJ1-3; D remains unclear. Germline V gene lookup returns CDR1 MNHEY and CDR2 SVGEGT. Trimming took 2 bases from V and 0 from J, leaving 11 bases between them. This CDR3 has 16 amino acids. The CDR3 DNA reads TGTGCCAGCAGTTACCTCGGGTCCCACTCTGGAAACACCATATATTTT. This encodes CASSYLGSHSGNTIYF.

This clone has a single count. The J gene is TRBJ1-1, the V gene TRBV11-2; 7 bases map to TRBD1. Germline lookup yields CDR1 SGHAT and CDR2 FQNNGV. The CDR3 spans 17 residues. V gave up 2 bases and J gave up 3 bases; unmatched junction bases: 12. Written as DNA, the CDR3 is TGTGCCAGCAGCTTATGGCAGGGGGTCGGGATAGACACTGAAGCTTTCTTT. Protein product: CASSLWQGVGIDTEAFF.

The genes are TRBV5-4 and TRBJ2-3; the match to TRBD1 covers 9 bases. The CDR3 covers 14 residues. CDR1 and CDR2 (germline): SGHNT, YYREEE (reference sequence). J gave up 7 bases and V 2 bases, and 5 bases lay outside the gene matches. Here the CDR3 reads CASSFSGQGNTQYF. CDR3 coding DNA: TGTGCCAGCAGCTTCTCGGGACAGGGAAATACGCAGTATTTT. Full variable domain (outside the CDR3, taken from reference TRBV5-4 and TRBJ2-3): ETGVTQSPTHLIKTRGQQVTLRCSSQSGHNTVSWYQQALGQGPQFIFQYYREEENGRGNFPPRFSGLQFPNYSSELNVNALELDDSALYLCASSFSGQGNTQYFGPGTRLTVL.

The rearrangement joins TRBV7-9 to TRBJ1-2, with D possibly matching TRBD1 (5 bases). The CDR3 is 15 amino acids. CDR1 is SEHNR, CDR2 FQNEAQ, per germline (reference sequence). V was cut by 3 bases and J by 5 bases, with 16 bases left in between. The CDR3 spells CASSFLTGTGYGYTF. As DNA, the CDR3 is TGTGCCAGCAGCTTCCTTACAGGCACGGGGTATGGCTACACCTTC.

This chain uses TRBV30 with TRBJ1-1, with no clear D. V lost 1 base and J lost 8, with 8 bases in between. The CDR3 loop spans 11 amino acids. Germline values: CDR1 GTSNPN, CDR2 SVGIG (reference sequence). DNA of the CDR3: TGTGCCTGGAGTGGCCCGGTCGAAGCTTTCTTT. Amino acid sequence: CAWSGPVEAFF.

The CDR3 DNA follows: TGCGCCAGCAGCCAAGATTCCCAGGGGGTGGGCTCACCCCTCCACTTT. Protein sequence: CASSQDSQGVGSPLHF. This chain joins TRBV4-3 and TRBJ1-6; 7 bases line up with TRBD1. This CDR3 is 16 amino acids long. Germline assignment: CDR1 LGHNA and CDR2 YSLEER. Losses at the gene ends were 0 bases for V and 10 bases for J; bases not matched to a gene: 9.

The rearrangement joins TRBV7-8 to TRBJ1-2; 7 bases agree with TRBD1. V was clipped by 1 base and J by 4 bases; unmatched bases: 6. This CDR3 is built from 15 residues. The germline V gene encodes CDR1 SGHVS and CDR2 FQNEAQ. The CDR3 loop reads CASSLEGAEVYGYTF. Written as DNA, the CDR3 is TGTGCCAGCAGCTTAGAGGGGGCAGAGGTCTATGGCTACACCTTC.

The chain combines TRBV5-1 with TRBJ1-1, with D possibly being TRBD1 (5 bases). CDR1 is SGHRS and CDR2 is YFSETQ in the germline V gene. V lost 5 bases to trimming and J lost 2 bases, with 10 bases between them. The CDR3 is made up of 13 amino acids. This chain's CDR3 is CASSWGENTEAFF. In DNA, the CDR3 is TGCGCCAGCAGTTGGGGGGAAAACACTGAAGCTTTCTTT.

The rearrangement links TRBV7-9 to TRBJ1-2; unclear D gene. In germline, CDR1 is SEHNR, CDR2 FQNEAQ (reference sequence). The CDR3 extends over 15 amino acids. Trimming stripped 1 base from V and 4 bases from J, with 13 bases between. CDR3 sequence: CASSLGSAAPYGYTF. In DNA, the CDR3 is TGTGCCAGCAGCTTAGGTTCGGCAGCACCCTATGGCTACACCTTC.

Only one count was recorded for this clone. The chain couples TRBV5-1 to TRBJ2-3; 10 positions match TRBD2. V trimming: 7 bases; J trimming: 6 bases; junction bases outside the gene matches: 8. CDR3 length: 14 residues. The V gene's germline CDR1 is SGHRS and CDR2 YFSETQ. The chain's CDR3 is CASSSGGADDTQYF. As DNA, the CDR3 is TGCGCCAGCTCGAGCGGGGGGGCCGACGATACGCAGTATTTT.

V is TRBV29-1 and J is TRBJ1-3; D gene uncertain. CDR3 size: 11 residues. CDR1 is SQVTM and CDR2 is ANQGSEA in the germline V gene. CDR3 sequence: CSGGSGNTIYF. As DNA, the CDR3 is TGCAGTGGAGGATCTGGAAACACCATATATTTT.

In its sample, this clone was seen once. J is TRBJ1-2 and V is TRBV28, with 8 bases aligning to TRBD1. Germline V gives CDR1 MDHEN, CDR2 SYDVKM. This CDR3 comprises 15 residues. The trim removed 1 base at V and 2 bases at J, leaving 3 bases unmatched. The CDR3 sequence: CASSLFAGGNYGYTF. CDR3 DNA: TGTGCCAGCAGTTTATTTGCAGGGGGCAACTATGGCTACACCTTC.

CDR3 protein: CASLERWSYNEQFF. The CDR3 bases are TGTGCCAGCTTGGAGCGGTGGTCCTACAATGAGCAGTTCTTC. The chain couples TRBV7-2 to TRBJ2-1, with D perhaps matching TRBD2 (5 bases). Per germline, CDR1 SGHTA and CDR2 FQGNSA. CDR3 length equals 14 residues. The ends were cut back, 8 bases at V and 1 base at J, with 12 bases in the middle.

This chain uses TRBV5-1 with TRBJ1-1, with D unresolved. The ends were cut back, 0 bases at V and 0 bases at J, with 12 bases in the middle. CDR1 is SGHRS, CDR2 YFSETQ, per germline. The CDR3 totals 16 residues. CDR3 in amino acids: CASSLEGSYMNTEAFF. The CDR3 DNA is TGCGCCAGCAGCTTGGAGGGCTCATACATGAACACTGAAGCTTTCTTT.

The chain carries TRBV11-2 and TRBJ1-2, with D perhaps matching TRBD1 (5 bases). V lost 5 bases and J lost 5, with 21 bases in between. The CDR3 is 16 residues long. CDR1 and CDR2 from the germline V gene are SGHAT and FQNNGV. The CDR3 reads CASSPPRVGQSYGYTF. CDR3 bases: TGTGCCAGCAGCCCGCCCAGGGTCGGCCAGAGTTATGGCTACACCTTC.

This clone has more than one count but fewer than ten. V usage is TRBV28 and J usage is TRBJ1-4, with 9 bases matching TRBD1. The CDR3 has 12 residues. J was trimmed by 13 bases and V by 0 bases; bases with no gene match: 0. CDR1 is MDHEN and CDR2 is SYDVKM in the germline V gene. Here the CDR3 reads CASSLWGQGLFF. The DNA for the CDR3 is TGTGCCAGCAGTTTATGGGGACAGGGACTGTTTTTT.